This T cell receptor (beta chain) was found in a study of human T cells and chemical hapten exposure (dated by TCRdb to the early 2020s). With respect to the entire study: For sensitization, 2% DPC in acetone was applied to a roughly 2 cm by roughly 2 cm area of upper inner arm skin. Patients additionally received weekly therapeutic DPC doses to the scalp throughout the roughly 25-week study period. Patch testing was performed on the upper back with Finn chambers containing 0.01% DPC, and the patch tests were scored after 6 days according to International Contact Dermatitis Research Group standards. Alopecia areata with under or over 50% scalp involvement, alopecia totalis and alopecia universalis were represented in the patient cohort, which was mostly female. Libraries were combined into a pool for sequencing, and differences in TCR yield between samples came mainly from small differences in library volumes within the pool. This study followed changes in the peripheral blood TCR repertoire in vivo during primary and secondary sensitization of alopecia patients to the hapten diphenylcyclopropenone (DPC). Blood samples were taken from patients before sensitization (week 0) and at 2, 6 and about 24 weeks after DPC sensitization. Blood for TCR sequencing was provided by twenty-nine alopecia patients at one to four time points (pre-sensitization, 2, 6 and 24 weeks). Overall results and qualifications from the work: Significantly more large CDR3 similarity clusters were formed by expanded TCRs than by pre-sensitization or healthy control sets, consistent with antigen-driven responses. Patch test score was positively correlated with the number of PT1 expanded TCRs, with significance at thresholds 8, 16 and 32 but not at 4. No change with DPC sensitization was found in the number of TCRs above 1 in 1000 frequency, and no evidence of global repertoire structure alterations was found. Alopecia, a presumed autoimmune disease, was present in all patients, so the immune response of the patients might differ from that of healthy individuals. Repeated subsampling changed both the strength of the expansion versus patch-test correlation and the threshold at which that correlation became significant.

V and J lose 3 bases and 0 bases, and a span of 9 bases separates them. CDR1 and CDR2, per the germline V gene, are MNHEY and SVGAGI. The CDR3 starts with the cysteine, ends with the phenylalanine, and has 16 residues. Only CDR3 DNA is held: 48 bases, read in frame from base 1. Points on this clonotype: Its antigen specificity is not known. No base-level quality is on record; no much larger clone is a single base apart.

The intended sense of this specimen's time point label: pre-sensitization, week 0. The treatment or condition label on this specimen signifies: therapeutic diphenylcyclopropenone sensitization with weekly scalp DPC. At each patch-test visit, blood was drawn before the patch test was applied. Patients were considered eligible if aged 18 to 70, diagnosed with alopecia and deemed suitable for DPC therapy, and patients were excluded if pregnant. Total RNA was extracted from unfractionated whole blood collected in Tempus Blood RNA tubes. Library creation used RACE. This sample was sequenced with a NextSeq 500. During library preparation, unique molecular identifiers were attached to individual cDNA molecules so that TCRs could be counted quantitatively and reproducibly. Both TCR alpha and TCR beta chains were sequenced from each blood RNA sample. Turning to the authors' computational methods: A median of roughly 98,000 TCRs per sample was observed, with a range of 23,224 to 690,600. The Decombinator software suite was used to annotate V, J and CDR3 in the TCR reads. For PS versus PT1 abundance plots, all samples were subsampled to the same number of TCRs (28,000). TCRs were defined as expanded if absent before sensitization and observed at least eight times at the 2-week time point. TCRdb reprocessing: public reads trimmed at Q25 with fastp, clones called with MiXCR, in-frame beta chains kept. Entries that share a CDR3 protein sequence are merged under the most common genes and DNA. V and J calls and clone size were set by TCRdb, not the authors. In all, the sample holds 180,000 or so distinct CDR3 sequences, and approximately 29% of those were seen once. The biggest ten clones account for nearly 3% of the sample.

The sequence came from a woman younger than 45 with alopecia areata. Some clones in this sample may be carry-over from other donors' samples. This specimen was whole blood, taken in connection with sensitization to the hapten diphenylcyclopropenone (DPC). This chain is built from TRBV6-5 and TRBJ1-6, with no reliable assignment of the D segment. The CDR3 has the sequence CASSYLGSSYNSPLHF. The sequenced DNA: TGTGCCAGCAGTTATTTAGGGAGCTCCTATAATTCACCCCTCCACTTT.